The clone carrying this T cell receptor (beta chain) was counted only a few times. The length of the CDR3 is 15 residues. CDR1 is LGHNA, CDR2 YSLEER, per germline. Trimming took off 0 bases at V and 3 bases at J, with 11 bases between the two ends. The source of the sample is a study of T-cell reconstitution after alpha-beta-depleted transplantation in children. Unique molecular identifiers were used to barcode this TCRbeta library. Via MiXCR, TCRdb re-called the PCR reads, giving one row per CDR3 protein. The sample shows 500,000 or so distinct CDR3 sequences, approximately 32% of them seen only once.

This sample comprised PBMCs from the stem cell graft donor, obtained from the stem cell graft. V and J are TRBV4-3 and TRBJ1-2, with a weak D call TRBD1 (6 bases). The TCR comes from a human donor who donated a stem cell graft to a child with aplastic anemia. CDR3 residues: CASSQDQGTYYGYTF. The CDR3 DNA reads TGCGCCAGCAGCCAAGATCAGGGGACCTACTATGGCTACACCTTC.